The clone carrying this T cell receptor beta chain was detected a few times. Its specificity is unknown. The data originate from a study of regulatory T cells in long-lasting Graves disease. Notes on the study in general: Persistent patients shared more public clonotypes (about 2,600) than new patients (nearly 1,000).

The CDR3 length is 15 residues. V trimming: 6 bases; J trimming: 4 bases; junction bases outside the gene matches: 7. In germline, CDR1 is MGHDK, CDR2 SYGVNS. Specified time point: newly diagnosed GD, antithyroid drugs for less than 3 months. Making the TCR library involved RNA that had been extracted from PBMCs. Library construction for TCR beta used iRepertoire HTBI primers and Arm-PCR of CDR3 regions. TCRdb recomputed calls from the multiplex PCR reads with MiXCR, one row per CDR3 protein. Among around 450,000 distinct CDR3 sequences listed, approximately 15% were seen once. These same records also appear under a second study, on T cells in Graves' hyperthyroidism and ophthalmopathy. From that paper: Uncontrolled infection, other autoimmune disease, pregnancy and lactation each barred patients from inclusion. With the HTBI primer set, the TCR CDR3 went through a first round of RT-PCR.

V is TRBV25-1 and J is TRBJ2-7; 12 bases are shared with TRBD2. This TCR derives from a woman aged 30 to 39 with Graves disease. Source: peripheral blood mononuclear cells (PBMCs), taken at new diagnosis, from a patient treated with antithyroid drugs. The CDR3, as DNA: TGTGCCAGCAGGATGACTAGCGGGAGTGGATACGAGCAGTACTTC. It yields the protein CASRMTSGSGYEQYF.